This T cell receptor (beta chain) appears in the sequencing data of a study of blood T cells in healthy people across ages. General study results and limits: CMV infection status of these donors was not known. A roughly linear age-dependent decrease characterized TCR beta diversity per million T cells. Estimated diversity that came from one million T cells was considered an underestimate. Naive CD4+ cell counts and diversity both ran higher in long-lived than in aged donors.

With a J-beta primer mix and a sample-barcoded 5' primer, a second PCR ran about 7 to 12 cycles. TCRdb reprocessed the 5' RACE reads via MiXCR and lists one record per CDR3 protein. The repertoire holds about 680,000 distinct CDR3 sequences, with about 52% as singletons. Notes on this clonotype: The antigen is undetermined.

The CDR3 is 15 amino acids. The germline V and J ends were trimmed by 6 bases and 7 bases, with 21 bases remaining between them. Looked up from germline, CDR1 is SGHVS and CDR2 is FQNEAQ. This receptor was identified in a woman aged 55-75 years in good health. The sample was blood. The gene calls are TRBV7-8 and TRBJ2-5, with a weak D call TRBD1 (8 bases). CDR3 sequence: CASRPRQGREWTQYF. The DNA of the CDR3 is TGTGCCAGCAGGCCTAGACAGGGGCGGGAGTGGACCCAGTACTTC.